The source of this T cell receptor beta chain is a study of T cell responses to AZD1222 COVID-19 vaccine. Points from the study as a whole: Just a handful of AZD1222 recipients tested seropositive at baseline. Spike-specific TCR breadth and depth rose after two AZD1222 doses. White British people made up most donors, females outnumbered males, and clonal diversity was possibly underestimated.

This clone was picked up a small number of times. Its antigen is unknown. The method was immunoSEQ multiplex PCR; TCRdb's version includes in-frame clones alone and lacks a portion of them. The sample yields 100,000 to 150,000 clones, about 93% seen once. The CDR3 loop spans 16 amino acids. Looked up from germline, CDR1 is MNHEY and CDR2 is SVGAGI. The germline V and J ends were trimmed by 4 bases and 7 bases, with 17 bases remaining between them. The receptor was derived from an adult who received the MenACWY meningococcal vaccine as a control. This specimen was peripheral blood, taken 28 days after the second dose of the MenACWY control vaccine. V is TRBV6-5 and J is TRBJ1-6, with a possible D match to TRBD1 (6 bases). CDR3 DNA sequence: TGTGCCAGCAGTTCCGCCCGGGGGGGCGAAAATTCACCCCTCCACTTT. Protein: CASSSARGGENSPLHF.